This TCR beta chain was observed in a study of T-cell memory formation after mild COVID-19. Details on this clonotype: Its antigen is not identified.

Study-level results: Contracting clones from day 15 to 85 had balanced CD4/CD8; later expanders favoured CD4+. Pre-infection memory contained some responding clones, which suggested that cross-reactive memory had joined. Contracting clones localized mainly to CM and EM when CD4+ and mainly to EMRA when CD8+.

In germline, CDR1 is DFQATT, CDR2 SNEGSKA (reference sequence). The CDR3 loop spans 15 amino acids. V was shortened by 4 bases and J by 4 bases, with 16 bases between the two germline ends. TCRalpha and TCRbeta libraries used 5'RACE with constant-segment primers and UMIs. TCRdb re-called the 5' RACE reads with MiXCR, one entry per CDR3 protein. In the table there are hundreds of thousands of distinct CDR3 sequences, about 20% of which are singletons. The sequence derives from an adult woman who had mild COVID-19 (a few samples of this study predate the infection). Cell type and time point are not known. Sequenced input: PBMCs or a T cell subset sorted from them (not recorded which). The chain uses TRBV20-1 and TRBJ2-2, with a tentative D call TRBD2 (6 bases). The chain's CDR3 is CSANAGTGLTGELFF. CDR3 sequence (DNA): TGCAGTGCTAACGCCGGGACTGGGCTCACCGGGGAGCTGTTTTTT.